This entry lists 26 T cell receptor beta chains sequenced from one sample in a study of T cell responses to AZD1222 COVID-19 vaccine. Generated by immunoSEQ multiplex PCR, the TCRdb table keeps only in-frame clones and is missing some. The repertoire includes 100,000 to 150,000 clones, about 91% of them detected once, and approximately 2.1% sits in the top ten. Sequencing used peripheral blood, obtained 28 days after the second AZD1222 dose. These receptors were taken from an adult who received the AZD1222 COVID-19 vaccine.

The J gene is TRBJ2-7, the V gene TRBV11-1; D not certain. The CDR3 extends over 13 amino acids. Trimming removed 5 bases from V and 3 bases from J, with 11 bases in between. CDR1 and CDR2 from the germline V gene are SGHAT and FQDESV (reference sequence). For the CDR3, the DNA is TGTGCCAGCAGCCCCAGAGGCGGCTACGAGCAGTACTTC. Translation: CASSPRGGYEQYF.

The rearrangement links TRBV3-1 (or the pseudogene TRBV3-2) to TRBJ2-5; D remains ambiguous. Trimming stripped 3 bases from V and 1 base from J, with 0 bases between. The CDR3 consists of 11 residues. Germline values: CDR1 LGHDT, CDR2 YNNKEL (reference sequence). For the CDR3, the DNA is TGTGCCAGCAGCCACCAAGAGACCCAGTACTTC. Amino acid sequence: CASSHQETQYF.

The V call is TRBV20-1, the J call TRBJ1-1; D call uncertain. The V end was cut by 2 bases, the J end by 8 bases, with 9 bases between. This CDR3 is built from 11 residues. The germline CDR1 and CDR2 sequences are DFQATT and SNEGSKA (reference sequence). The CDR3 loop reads CSARSQVEAFF. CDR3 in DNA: TGCAGTGCTAGATCCCAGGTAGAAGCTTTCTTT.

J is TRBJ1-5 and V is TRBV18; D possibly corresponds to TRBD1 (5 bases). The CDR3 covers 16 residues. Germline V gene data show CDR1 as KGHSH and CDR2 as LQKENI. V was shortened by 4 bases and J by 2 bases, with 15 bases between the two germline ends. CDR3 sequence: CASSLQGPRGNQPQHF. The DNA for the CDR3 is TGTGCCAGCTCACTTCAGGGCCCCAGGGGCAATCAGCCCCAGCATTTT.

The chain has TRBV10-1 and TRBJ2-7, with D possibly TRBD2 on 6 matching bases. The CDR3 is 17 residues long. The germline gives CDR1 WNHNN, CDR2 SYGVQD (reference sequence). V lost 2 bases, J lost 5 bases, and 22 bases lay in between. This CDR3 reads CASSEEVGLGGLNEQYF. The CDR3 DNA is TGCGCCAGCAGTGAGGAGGTAGGCCTCGGAGGGCTAAACGAGCAGTACTTC.

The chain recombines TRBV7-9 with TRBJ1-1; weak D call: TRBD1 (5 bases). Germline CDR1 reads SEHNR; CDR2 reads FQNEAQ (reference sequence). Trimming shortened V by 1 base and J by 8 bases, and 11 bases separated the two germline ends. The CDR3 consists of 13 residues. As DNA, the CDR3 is TGTGCCAGCAGCTTAGAACAGGCGCTAGAAGCTTTCTTT. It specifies CASSLEQALEAFF.

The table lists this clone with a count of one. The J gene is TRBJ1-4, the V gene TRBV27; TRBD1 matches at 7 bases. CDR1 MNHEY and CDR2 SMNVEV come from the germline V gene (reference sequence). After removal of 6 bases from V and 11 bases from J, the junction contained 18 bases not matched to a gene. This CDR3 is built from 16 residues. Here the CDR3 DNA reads TGTGCCAGCAGATCCGATGGGGGGACAGTTTTTAGGAAACTGTTTTTT. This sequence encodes CASRSDGGTVFRKLFF.

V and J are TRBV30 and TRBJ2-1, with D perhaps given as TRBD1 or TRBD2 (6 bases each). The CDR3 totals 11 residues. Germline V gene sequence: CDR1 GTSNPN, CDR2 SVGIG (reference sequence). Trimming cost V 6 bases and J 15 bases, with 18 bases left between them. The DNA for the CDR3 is TGTGCCTGTGAGGAGGGGGGACATCGGTTCTTC. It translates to CACEEGGHRFF.

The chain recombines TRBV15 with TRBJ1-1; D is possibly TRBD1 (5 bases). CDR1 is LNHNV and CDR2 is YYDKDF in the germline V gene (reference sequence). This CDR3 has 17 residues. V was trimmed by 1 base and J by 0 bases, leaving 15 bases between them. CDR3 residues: CATSRVRGASLNTEAFF. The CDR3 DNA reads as TGTGCCACCAGCAGAGTTCGAGGGGCCTCGCTGAACACTGAAGCTTTCTTT.

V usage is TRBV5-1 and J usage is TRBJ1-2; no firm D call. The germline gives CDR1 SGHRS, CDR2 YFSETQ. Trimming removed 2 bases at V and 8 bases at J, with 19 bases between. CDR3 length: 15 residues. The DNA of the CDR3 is TGCGCCAGCAGCTTCGCCGGAGTGGAATTTGGAGGCTACACCTTC. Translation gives CASSFAGVEFGGYTF. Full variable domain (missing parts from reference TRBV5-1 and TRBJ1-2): KAGVTQTPRYLIKTRGQQVTLSCSPISGHRSVSWYQQTPGQGLQFLFEYFSETQRNKGNFPGRFSGRQFSNSRSEMNVSTLELGDSALYLCASSFAGVEFGGYTFGSGTRLTVV.

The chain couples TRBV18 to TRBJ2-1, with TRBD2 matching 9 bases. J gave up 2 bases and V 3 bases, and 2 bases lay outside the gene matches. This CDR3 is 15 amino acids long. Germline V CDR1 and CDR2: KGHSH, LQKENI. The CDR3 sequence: CASSPWTSAYNEQFF. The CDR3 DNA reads TGTGCCAGCTCACCTTGGACTAGCGCCTACAATGAGCAGTTCTTC.

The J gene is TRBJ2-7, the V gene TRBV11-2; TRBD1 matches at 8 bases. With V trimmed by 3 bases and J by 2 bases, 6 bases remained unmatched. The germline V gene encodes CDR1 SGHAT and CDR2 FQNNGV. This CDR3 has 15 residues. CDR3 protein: CASSLLGTGPYEQYF. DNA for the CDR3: TGTGCCAGCAGCTTGCTCGGGACAGGACCCTACGAGCAGTACTTC. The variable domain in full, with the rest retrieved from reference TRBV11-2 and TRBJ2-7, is EAGVAQSPRYKIIEKRQSVAFWCNPISGHATLYWYQQILGQGPKLLIQFQNNGVVDDSQLPKDRFSAERLKGVDSTLKIQPAKLEDSAVYLCASSLLGTGPYEQYFGPGTRLTVT.

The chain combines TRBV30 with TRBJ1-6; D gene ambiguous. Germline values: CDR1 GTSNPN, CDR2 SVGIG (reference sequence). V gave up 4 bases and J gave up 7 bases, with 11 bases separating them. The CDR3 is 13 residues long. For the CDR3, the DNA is TGTGCCTGGATGACCCAGGCGAATTCACCCCTCCACTTT. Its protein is CAWMTQANSPLHF.

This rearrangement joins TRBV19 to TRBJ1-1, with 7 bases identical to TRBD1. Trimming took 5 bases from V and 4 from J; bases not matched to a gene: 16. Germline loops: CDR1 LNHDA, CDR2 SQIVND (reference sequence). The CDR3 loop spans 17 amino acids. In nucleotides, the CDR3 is TGTGCCAGTAGTGGACGGAGGGGGCAAGGATTAGGCACTGAAGCTTTCTTT. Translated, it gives CASSGRRGQGLGTEAFF. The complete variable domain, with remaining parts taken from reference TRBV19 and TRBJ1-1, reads DGGITQSPKYLFRKEGQNVTLSCEQNLNHDAMYWYRQDPGQGLRLIYYSQIVNDFQKGDIAEGYSVSREKKESFPLTVTSAQKNPTAFYLCASSGRRGQGLGTEAFFGQGTRLTVV.

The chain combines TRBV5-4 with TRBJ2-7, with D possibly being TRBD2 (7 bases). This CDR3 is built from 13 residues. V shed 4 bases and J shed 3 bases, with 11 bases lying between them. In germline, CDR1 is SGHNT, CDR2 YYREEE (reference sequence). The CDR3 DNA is TGTGCCAGCAGCGGGGGGGCGAACTACGAGCAGTACGTC. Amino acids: CASSGGANYEQYV.

CDR3 nucleotides: TGCGCCAGCAGCTTCCGCGGGAGGGTGGGAGATACGCAGTATTTT. Translated, it gives CASSFRGRVGDTQYF. The chain carries TRBV5-1 and TRBJ2-3, with 9 bases aligning to TRBD2. This CDR3 has 15 amino acids. Germline V gene lookup returns CDR1 SGHRS and CDR2 YFSETQ. The V gene end was trimmed by 2 bases and the J gene end by 5 bases; junction bases not matched to a gene: 6.

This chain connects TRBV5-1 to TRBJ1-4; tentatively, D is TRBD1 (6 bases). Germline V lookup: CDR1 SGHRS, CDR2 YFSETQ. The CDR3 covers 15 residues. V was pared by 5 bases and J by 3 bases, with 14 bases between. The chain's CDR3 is CASRDQGSSNEKLFF. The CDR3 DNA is TGCGCCAGCAGAGACCAGGGGTCCTCTAATGAAAAACTGTTTTTT.

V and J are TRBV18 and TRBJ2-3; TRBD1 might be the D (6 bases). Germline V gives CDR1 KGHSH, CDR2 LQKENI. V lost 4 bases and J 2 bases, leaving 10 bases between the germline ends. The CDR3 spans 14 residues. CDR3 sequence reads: CASSLQGATDTQYF. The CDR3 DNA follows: TGTGCCAGCTCACTACAGGGAGCCACAGATACGCAGTATTTT.

The CDR3 loop is CAWRTWDRDSYEQYF. In DNA, the CDR3 is TGTGCCTGGAGGACCTGGGACAGGGACTCCTACGAGCAGTACTTC. The genes are TRBV30 and TRBJ2-7, with TRBD1 identical over 9 bases. CDR1 GTSNPN and CDR2 SVGIG come from the germline V gene (reference sequence). V lost 3 bases and J lost 0; bases outside the gene matches: 6. The CDR3 has 15 amino acids.

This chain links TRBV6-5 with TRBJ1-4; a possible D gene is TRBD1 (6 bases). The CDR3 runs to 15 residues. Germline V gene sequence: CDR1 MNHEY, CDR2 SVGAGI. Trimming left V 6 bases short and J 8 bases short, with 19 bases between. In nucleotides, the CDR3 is TGTGCCAGCAGGAACCCCGGGACAAATCGAGAAAAACTGTTTTTT. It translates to CASRNPGTNREKLFF.

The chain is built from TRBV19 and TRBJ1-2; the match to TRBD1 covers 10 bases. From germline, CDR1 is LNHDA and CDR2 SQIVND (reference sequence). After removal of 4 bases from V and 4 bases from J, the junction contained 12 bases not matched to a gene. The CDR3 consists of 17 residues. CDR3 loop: CASSTPSGTGDFYGYTF. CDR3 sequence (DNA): TGTGCCAGTAGTACTCCATCCGGGACAGGGGACTTCTATGGCTACACCTTC.

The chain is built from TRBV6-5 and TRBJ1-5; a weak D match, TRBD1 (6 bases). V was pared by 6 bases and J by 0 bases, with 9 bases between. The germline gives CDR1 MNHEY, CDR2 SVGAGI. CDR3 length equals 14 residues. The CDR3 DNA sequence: TGTGCCAGCAGCACGGACAGTAGCAATCAGCCCCAGCATTTT. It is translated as CASSTDSSNQPQHF.

The CDR3 DNA follows: TGTGCCAGCAGCCAAAGAGAGGTTTGGACTAGCGCCCCAGATACGCAGTATTTT. Its translation is CASSQREVWTSAPDTQYF. This chain links TRBV4-2 with TRBJ2-3; 9 bases align to TRBD2. Germline CDR1 reads LGHNA; CDR2 reads YNFKEQ. The CDR3 is 18 residues long. Trimming took 2 bases from V and 4 from J; bases not matched to a gene: 13.

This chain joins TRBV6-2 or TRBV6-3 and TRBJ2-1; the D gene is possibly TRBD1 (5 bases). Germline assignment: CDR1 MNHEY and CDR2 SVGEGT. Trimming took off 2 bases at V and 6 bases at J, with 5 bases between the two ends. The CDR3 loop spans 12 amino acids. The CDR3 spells CASSYRGNEQFF. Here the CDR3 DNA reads TGTGCCAGCAGTTACAGGGGCAATGAGCAGTTCTTC.

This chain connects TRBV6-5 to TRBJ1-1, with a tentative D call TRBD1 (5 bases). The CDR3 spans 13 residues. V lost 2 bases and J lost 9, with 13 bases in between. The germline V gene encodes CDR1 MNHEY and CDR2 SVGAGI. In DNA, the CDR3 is TGTGCCAGCAGTTACCAATCCGGGACCCAAGCTTTCTTT. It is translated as CASSYQSGTQAFF.

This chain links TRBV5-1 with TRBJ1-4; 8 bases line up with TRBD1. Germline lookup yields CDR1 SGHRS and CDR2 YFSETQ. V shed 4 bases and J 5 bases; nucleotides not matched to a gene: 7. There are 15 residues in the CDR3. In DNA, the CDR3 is TGCGCCAGCAGCCAAAGCAGGGGGCAGAATGAAAAACTGTTTTTT. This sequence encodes CASSQSRGQNEKLFF. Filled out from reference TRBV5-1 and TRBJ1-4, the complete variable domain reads KAGVTQTPRYLIKTRGQQVTLSCSPISGHRSVSWYQQTPGQGLQFLFEYFSETQRNKGNFPGRFSGRQFSNSRSEMNVSTLELGDSALYLCASSQSRGQNEKLFFGSGTQLSVL.